What follows are 24 T cell receptor beta chains derived from one specimen sequenced in a study of beta chain features in type 1 diabetes (dated 2018 in TCRdb). The library was produced with the immunoSEQ multiplex PCR assay. The High Capacity cDNA Reverse Transcription Kit was used to reverse transcribe all of the isolated RNA, meaning that expressed TCRB transcripts were what got sequenced. This immuneACCESS table, as held by TCRdb, lists in-frame sequences with V and J called but not all clones. Of the missing ones, under half trace to an unresolved V gene in checked studies; the others have no known cause. For this sample the table gives around 430,000 clones, of which 30% were detected only once. The ten largest make up 0.05% to 0.065% of the sample. The sample was naive CD4+ T cells from blood. The cell subset or site label, read with the paper, signifies: true naive CD4+ T cells. All receptors derive from a man aged 18 to 30 in good health.

The chain employs TRBV11-1 and TRBJ1-1; no definite D call. CDR3 length: 14 residues. Per germline, CDR1 SGHAT and CDR2 FQDESV (reference sequence). The V end was cut by 5 bases, the J end by 4 bases, with 14 bases between. The DNA of the CDR3 is TGTGCCAGCAGCCTCCCGGGCAGGAGCACTGAAGCTTTCTTT. Encoded protein: CASSLPGRSTEAFF.

Points on this clone: One end of the junction fails to match germline, which may point to a read error. The chain couples TRBV11-2 to TRBJ2-6, with 8 bases fitting TRBD1. Germline V gene data show CDR1 as SGHAT and CDR2 as FQNNGV. The length of the CDR3 is 16 residues. CDR3 sequence: CASSVDRGSGANVLTF. In nucleotides, the CDR3 is TGTGCCAGCAGCGTAGACAGGGGCTCTGGGGCCAACGTCCTGACTTTC.

This clone was counted between two and nine times. The V call is TRBV18, the J call TRBJ2-7, with D possibly TRBD1 on 5 matching bases. The CDR3 has 13 amino acids. V was trimmed by 4 bases and J by 3 bases, leaving 10 bases between them. Looked up from germline, CDR1 is KGHSH and CDR2 is LQKENI. This CDR3 reads CASSLRQFYEQYF. For the CDR3, the DNA is TGTGCCAGCTCACTTCGACAGTTCTACGAGCAGTACTTC.

Of note for this clone: Distinct nucleotide sequences in the sample also encode this CDR3. The gene calls are TRBV19 and TRBJ2-3, with D unresolved. This CDR3 has 11 amino acids. V shed 2 bases and J shed 6 bases, with 3 bases lying between them. Germline V gives CDR1 LNHDA, CDR2 SQIVND (reference sequence). The CDR3 DNA is TGTGCCAGTAGTATATCGGATACGCAGTATTTT. Translating gives CASSISDTQYF.

V gene TRBV7-2 combines with J gene TRBJ2-7; possible D gene TRBD1, 6 bases. The CDR3 covers 14 residues. Trimming took 5 bases from V and 2 from J, leaving 13 bases between them. Germline V lookup: CDR1 SGHTA, CDR2 FQGNSA. The CDR3 is CASSTGTPAYEQYF. The CDR3 coding sequence is TGTGCCAGCAGCACCGGGACACCAGCCTACGAGCAGTACTTC.

V gene TRBV9 combines with J gene TRBJ2-7; 7 nucleotides agree with TRBD1. Germline CDR1 reads SGDLS; CDR2 reads YYNGEE. The CDR3 loop spans 17 amino acids. The ends lost 0 bases at V and 6 bases at J; junction bases unmatched: 15. CDR3 sequence: CASSVAPTGAYLSEQYF. CDR3 in DNA: TGTGCCAGCAGCGTAGCTCCCACAGGGGCGTACCTTAGCGAGCAGTACTTC.

This clone was counted between two and nine times. J is TRBJ2-7 and V is TRBV29-1; D perhaps matches TRBD2 (5 bases). The V and J ends lost 4 bases and 7 bases respectively, with 8 bases between them. The CDR3 runs 10 residues. Germline CDR1 SQVTM, CDR2 ANQGSEA. CDR3 region: CSVVSGEQYF. CDR3 bases: TGCAGCGTTGTTTCGGGGGAGCAGTACTTC.

This clone has just a few counts. The rearrangement uses TRBV14 and TRBJ2-1; 15 nucleotides align to TRBD2. V was clipped by 4 bases and J by 8 bases; unmatched bases: 6. Germline-derived CDR1 and CDR2 are SGHDN and FVKESK. The CDR3 is 16 residues long. CDR3: CASSRTSGRVRDEQFF. DNA for the CDR3: TGTGCCAGCAGCCGGACTAGCGGGAGGGTGCGAGATGAGCAGTTCTTC.

This clone came up a few times. This chain joins TRBV5-1 and TRBJ2-5, with D tentatively TRBD2 (5 bases). Germline loops: CDR1 SGHRS, CDR2 YFSETQ. The V gene lost 1 base and the J gene lost 4 bases, with 14 bases spanning the gap. This CDR3 region has 15 residues. This CDR3 is CASSLFLAEGETQYF. CDR3 coding DNA: TGCGCCAGCAGCTTGTTCCTGGCAGAGGGAGAGACCCAGTACTTC.

The CDR3 nucleotides read TGTGCCAGCAGCTCAAGAATGGGGGCTGAAGCTTTCTTT. The encoded protein is CASSSRMGAEAFF. This chain joins TRBV7-2 and TRBJ1-1; TRBD1 is a possible D gene (5 bases). This CDR3 comprises 13 residues. V lost 4 bases, J lost 6 bases, and 12 bases lay in between. Germline V lookup: CDR1 SGHTA, CDR2 FQGNSA. The full variable domain, rest sourced from reference TRBV7-2 and TRBJ1-1, is GAGVSQSPSNKVTEKGKDVELRCDPISGHTALYWYRQSLGQGLEFLIYFQGNSAPDKSGLPSDRFSAERTGGSVSTLTIQRTQQEDSAVYLCASSSRMGAEAFFGQGTRLTVV.

This clone was seen a single time. The chain employs TRBV6-5 and TRBJ1-1; the D is unclear. CDR1 is MNHEY and CDR2 is SVGAGI in the germline V gene. V shed 0 bases and J shed 0 bases, with 8 bases lying between them. There are 15 residues in the CDR3. The chain's CDR3 is CASSYSASMNTEAFF. CDR3 in DNA: TGTGCCAGCAGTTACTCAGCCTCTATGAACACTGAAGCTTTCTTT.

This clone occurred a few times. V usage is TRBV30 and J usage is TRBJ2-1; tentatively, D is TRBD2 (6 bases). This CDR3 region has 14 residues. Trimming took 0 bases from V and 3 from J, leaving 9 bases between them. Germline CDR1 GTSNPN, CDR2 SVGIG (reference sequence). The CDR3 region has the DNA TGTGCCTGGAGTGTACGGCGGGACTACAATGAGCAGTTCTTC. Translating it yields CAWSVRRDYNEQFF. The whole variable domain, remainder taken from reference TRBV30 and TRBJ2-1, is SQTIHQWPATLVQPVGSPLSLECTVEGTSNPNLYWYRQAAGRGLQLLFYSVGIGQISSEVPQNLSASRPQDRQFILSSKKLLLSDSGFYLCAWSVRRDYNEQFFGPGTRLTVL.

As to this clone: Additional DNA sequences in this sample encode the identical CDR3. The J gene is TRBJ2-5, the V gene TRBV20-1; 7 bases are shared with TRBD1. V lost 5 bases to trimming and J lost 4 bases; unmatched junction nucleotides: 1. Per germline, CDR1 DFQATT and CDR2 SNEGSKA (reference sequence). This CDR3 has 11 amino acids. The CDR3: CSASGGETQYF. The DNA for the CDR3 is TGCAGTGCTTCAGGGGGAGAGACCCAGTACTTC.

V is TRBV4-2 and J is TRBJ2-1, with unresolved D. The CDR3 spans 11 residues. Trimming removed 3 bases at V and 10 bases at J, with 7 bases between. Germline CDR1 reads LGHNA; CDR2 reads YNFKEQ. The CDR3 is CASSHGEEQFF. The CDR3 nucleotides are TGTGCCAGCAGCCACGGAGAGGAGCAGTTCTTC.

The chain uses TRBV29-1 and TRBJ2-1, with D possibly TRBD2 on 5 matching bases. Trimming removed 7 bases from V and 4 bases from J, with 20 bases in between. Germline V gives CDR1 SQVTM, CDR2 ANQGSEA. The CDR3 covers 15 residues. CDR3 amino acids: CSAGIWEGSYNEQFF. CDR3 coding DNA: TGCAGCGCCGGGATATGGGAAGGGTCATACAATGAGCAGTTCTTC.

A few counts support this clone. The rearrangement joins TRBV29-1 to TRBJ2-1; possibly TRBD2 for D (6 bases). Germline CDR1 SQVTM, CDR2 ANQGSEA. This CDR3 contains 10 residues. With 4 bases removed from V and 12 bases from J, the gap between germline ends came to 10 bases. The CDR3: CSVGEASQFF. The CDR3 bases are TGCAGCGTTGGGGAGGCCTCGCAGTTCTTC.

The chain is built from TRBV29-1 and TRBJ1-2; maybe TRBD1 (6 bases). CDR3 length: 15 amino acids. The germline V and J ends were trimmed by 6 bases and 5 bases, with 22 bases remaining between them. Germline V gene lookup returns CDR1 SQVTM and CDR2 ANQGSEA. CDR3: CSVSGGSPGPYGYTF. In DNA form, the CDR3 reads TGCAGCGTCTCGGGGGGCAGCCCGGGGCCATATGGCTACACCTTC.

The chain joins TRBV25-1 to TRBJ2-3; 8 nucleotides line up with TRBD1. Trimming cost V 4 bases and J 5 bases; bases outside gene matches: 5. This CDR3 has 14 residues. In germline, CDR1 is MGHDK, CDR2 SYGVNS. CDR3 nucleotide sequence: TGTGCCAGCAGTGGCGGACAGGGCGGAGATACGCAGTATTTT. Amino acid sequence: CASSGGQGGDTQYF.

The chain joins TRBV7-9 to TRBJ1-1, with 11 bases that match TRBD1. Germline V gene sequence: CDR1 SEHNR, CDR2 FQNEAQ (reference sequence). The CDR3 has 14 residues. V shed 4 bases, J shed 3 bases, and the junction held 1 base outside the gene matches. For the CDR3, the DNA is TGTGCCAGCAGCTCGGGACAGGGGGACACTGAAGCTTTCTTT. It is translated as CASSSGQGDTEAFF. The full variable domain, rest sourced from reference TRBV7-9 and TRBJ1-1, is DTGVSQNPRHKITKRGQNVTFRCDPISEHNRLYWYRQTLGQGPEFLTYFQNEAQLEKSRLLSDRFSAERPKGSFSTLEIQRTEQGDSAMYLCASSSGQGDTEAFFGQGTRLTVV.

Only a few counts were recorded for this clone. The rearrangement links TRBV7-2 to TRBJ1-1; the D is unclear. Per germline, CDR1 SGHTA and CDR2 FQGNSA. The V end was cut by 1 base, the J end by 6 bases, with 15 bases between. The CDR3 totals 15 residues. This chain's CDR3 is CASSLGHTKEAEAFF. The CDR3 region has the DNA TGTGCCAGCAGCTTAGGCCACACCAAGGAGGCTGAAGCTTTCTTT.

This clone was seen only a few times. CDR3 sequence: CASSSVSGNGYNEQFF. The DNA for the CDR3 is TGTGCCAGCAGCTCAGTGAGCGGCAATGGGTACAATGAGCAGTTCTTC. The chain carries TRBV7-9 and TRBJ2-1; tentatively, D is TRBD2 (5 bases). Per germline, CDR1 SEHNR and CDR2 FQNEAQ (reference sequence). V lost 4 bases, J lost 4 bases, and 17 bases lay in between. The CDR3 spans 16 residues.

This clone was picked up one time. The J gene is TRBJ2-3, the V gene TRBV25-1; a weak D match, TRBD1 (6 bases). The germline gives CDR1 MGHDK, CDR2 SYGVNS. This CDR3 has 15 residues. V lost 5 bases and J lost 2, with 14 bases in between. This CDR3 reads CASSPVGALTDTQYF. CDR3 DNA sequence: TGTGCCAGCAGTCCGGTGGGGGCCCTCACAGATACGCAGTATTTT.

J is TRBJ1-3 and V is TRBV9; TRBD1 agrees at 7 bases. V dropped 0 bases and J dropped 0; count of bases not matched to a gene: 3. Germline V gene lookup returns CDR1 SGDLS and CDR2 YYNGEE. The CDR3 totals 16 residues. CDR3 DNA: TGTGCCAGCAGCGTAGACAGGGGAAGCTCTGGAAACACCATATATTTT. As protein: CASSVDRGSSGNTIYF.

This chain joins TRBV5-1 and TRBJ2-5; the D is unclear. Germline V CDR1 and CDR2: SGHRS, YFSETQ. The V and J ends lost 2 bases and 2 bases respectively, with 4 bases between them. The CDR3 contains 12 residues. The CDR3 sequence: CASSFGQETQYF. For the CDR3, the DNA is TGCGCCAGCAGCTTCGGGCAAGAGACCCAGTACTTC.